The clone carrying this T cell receptor (beta chain) was recorded at least ten times. Germline V gene lookup returns CDR1 DFQATT and CDR2 SNEGSKA (reference sequence). The V and J ends lost 5 bases and 5 bases respectively, with 15 bases between them. The CDR3 length is 13 residues. The data belong to a study of CD8 T cells in ankylosing spondylitis. In TCRdb, the 5' RACE reads were re-called with MiXCR into one record per CDR3 protein. Of tens of thousands of distinct CDR3 sequences detected, about 27% appear once; the ten largest clones hold roughly 59%. This clonotype was obtained from a male donor with ankylosing spondylitis or in good health (not recorded which). Input material: blood, either unsorted or a sorted T cell fraction (not recorded which). V and J are TRBV20-1 and TRBJ1-2, with TRBD1 as a possible D gene (5 bases). The CDR3 DNA reads TGCAGTGCTGAGGACGTGGGGGGATATGGCTACACCTTC. Translating gives CSAEDVGGYGYTF.